The clone carrying this TCR beta chain has a count of ten or more. Its antigen is not identified. The data stem from a study of identical twins. The study, taken as a whole, reports: Modeled out-of-frame TCR alpha sharing in monozygotic twins fell below observed levels.

Using its own MiXCR run on the 5' RACE reads, TCRdb lists one record per CDR3 protein. Counted here are about 220,000 distinct CDR3 sequences, around 7.6% occurring once; the ten biggest clones make up around 5.4%. The sample was also linked to a second study, of yellow fever vaccine responses in identical twins.

The material sequenced was CD8+ T cells sorted from blood. The TCR was taken from a woman younger than 35 in good health.

The CDR3 nucleotides read TGCAGTGCTAGACCAGGGGCGGGAGAAGGTACAGATACGCAGTATTTT. Translating it yields CSARPGAGEGTDTQYF. The chain combines TRBV20-1 with TRBJ2-3, with TRBD2 as a possible D gene (7 bases). The CDR3 runs 16 residues. Germline V gene data show CDR1 as DFQATT and CDR2 as SNEGSKA (reference sequence). V shed 2 bases and J shed 3 bases, with 18 bases lying between them.